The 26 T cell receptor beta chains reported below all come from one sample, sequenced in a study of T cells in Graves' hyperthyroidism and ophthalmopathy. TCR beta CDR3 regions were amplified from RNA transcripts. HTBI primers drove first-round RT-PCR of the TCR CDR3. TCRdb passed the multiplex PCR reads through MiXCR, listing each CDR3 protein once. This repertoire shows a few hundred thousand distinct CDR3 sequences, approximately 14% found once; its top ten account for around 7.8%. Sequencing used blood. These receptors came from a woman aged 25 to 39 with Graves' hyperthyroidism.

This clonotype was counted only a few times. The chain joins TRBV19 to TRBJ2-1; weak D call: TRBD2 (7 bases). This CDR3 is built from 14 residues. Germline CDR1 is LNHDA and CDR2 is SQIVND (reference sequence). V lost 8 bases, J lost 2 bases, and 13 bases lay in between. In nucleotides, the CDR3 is TGTGCCAGTGGGGGGGCAGGGACCTACAATGAGCAGTTCTTC. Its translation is CASGGAGTYNEQFF.

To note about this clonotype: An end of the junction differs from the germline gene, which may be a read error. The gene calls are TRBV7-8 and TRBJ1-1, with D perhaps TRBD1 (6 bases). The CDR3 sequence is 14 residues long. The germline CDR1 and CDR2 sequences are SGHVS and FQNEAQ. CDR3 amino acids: CACSLGGTLTEAFF. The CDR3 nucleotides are TGTGCCTGCAGCTTAGGAGGGACACTCACTGAAGCTTTCTTT.

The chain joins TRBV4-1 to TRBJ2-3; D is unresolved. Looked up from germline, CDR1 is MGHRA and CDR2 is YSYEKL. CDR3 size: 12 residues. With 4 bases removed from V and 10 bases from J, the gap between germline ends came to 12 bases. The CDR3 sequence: CASSPGPVAQYF. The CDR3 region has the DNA TGCGCCAGCAGCCCCGGCCCGGTTGCGCAGTATTTT.

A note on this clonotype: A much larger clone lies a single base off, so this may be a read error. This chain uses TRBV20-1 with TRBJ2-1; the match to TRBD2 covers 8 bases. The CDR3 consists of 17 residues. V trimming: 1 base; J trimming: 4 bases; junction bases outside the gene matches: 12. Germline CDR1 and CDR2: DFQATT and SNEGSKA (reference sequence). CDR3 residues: CSARGLAGGYTYNEQFF. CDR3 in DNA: TGCAGTGCTAGAGGGCTAGCGGGCGGATACACTTACAATGAGCAGTTCTTC.

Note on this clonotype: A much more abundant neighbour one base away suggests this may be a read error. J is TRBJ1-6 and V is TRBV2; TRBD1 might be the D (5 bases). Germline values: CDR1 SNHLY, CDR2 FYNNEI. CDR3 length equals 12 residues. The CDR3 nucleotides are TGTGCCAACAGTGGGGACCGGGGTCCCCTCCACTTT. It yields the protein CANSGDRGPLHF.

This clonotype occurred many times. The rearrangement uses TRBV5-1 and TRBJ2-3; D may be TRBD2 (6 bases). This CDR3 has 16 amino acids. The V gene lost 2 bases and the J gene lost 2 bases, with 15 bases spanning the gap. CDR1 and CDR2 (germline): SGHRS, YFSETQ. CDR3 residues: CASSLVEGLSTDTQYF. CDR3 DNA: TGCGCCAGCAGCTTAGTTGAGGGACTCTCCACAGATACGCAGTATTTT.

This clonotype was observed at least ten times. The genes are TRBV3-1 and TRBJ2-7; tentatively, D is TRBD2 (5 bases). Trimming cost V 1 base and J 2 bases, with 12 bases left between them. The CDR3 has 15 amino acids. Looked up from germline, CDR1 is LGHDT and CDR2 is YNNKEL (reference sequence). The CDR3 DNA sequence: TGTGCCAGCAGCCAAGCCCCGGACGGGACCTACGAGCAGTACTTC. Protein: CASSQAPDGTYEQYF.

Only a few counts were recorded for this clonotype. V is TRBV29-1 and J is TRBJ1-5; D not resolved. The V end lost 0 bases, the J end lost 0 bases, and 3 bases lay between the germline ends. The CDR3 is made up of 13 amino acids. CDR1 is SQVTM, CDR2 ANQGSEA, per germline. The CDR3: CSVEETSNQPQHF. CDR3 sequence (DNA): TGCAGCGTTGAAGAGACTAGCAATCAGCCCCAGCATTTT.

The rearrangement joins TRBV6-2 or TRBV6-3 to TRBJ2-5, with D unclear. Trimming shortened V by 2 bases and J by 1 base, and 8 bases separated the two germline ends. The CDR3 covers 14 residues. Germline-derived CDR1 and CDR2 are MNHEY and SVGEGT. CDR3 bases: TGTGCCAGCAGTTACGGATATATCCAAGAGACCCAGTACTTC. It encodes CASSYGYIQETQYF.

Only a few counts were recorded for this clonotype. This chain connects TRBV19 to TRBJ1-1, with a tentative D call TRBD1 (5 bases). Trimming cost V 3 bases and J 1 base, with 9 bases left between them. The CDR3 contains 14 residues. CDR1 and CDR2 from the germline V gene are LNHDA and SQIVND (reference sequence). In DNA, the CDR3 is TGTGCCAGTAGTATTAGACAGAAGAACACTGAAGCTTTCTTT. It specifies CASSIRQKNTEAFF.

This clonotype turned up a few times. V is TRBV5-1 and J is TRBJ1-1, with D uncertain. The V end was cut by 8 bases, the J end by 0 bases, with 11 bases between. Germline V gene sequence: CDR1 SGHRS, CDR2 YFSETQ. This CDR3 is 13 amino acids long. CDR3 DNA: TGCGCCAGTGGAGAGGCCATGAACACTGAAGCTTTCTTT. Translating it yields CASGEAMNTEAFF.

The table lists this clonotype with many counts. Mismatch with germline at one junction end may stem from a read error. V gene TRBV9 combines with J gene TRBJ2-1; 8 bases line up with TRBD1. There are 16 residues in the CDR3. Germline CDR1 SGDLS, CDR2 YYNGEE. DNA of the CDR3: TGTGCCAGCAGCGTACTGCAGGGGGCCTCCTTCAATGAGCAGTTCTTC. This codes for CASSVLQGASFNEQFF. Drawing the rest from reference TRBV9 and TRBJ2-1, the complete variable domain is DSGVTQTPKHLITATGQRVTLRCSPRSGDLSVYWYQQSLDQGLQFLIQYYNGEERAKGNILERFSAQQFPDLHSELNLSSLELGDSALYFCASSVLQGASFNEQFFGPGTRLTVL.

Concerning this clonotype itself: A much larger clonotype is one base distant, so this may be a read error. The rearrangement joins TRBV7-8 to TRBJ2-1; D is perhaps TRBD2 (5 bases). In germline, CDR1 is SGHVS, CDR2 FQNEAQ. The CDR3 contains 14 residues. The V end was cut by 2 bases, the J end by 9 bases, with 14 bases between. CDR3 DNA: TGTGCCAGCAGCTTACTCGGAGGAGCTAGTGAGCAGTTCTTC. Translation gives CASSLLGGASEQFF.

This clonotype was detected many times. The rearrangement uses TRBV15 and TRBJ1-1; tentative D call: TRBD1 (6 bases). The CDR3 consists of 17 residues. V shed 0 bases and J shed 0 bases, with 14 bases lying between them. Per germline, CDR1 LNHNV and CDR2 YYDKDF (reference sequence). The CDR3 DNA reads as TGTGCCACCAGCAGAGATCAGGGGCGACAGATGAACACTGAAGCTTTCTTT. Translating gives CATSRDQGRQMNTEAFF.

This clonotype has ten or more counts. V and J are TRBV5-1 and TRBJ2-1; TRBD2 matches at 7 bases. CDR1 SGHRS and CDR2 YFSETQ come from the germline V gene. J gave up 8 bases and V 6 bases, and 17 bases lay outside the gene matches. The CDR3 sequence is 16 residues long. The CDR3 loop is CASTHDVGGRRDEQFF. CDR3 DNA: TGCGCCAGCACCCACGACGTGGGCGGGAGACGCGATGAGCAGTTCTTC.

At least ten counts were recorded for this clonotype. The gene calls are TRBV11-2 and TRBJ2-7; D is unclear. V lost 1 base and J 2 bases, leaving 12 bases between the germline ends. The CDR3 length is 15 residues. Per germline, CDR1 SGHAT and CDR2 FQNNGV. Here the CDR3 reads CASSLGHTETYEQYF. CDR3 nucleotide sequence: TGTGCCAGCAGCTTAGGGCATACGGAGACCTACGAGCAGTACTTC.

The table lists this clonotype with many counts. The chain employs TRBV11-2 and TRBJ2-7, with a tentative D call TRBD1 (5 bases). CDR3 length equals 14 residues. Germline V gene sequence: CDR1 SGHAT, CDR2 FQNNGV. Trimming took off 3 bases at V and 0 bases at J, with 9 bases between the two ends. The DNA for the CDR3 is TGTGCCAGCAGCTTGGACACCGTCTCCTACGAGCAGTACTTC. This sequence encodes CASSLDTVSYEQYF.

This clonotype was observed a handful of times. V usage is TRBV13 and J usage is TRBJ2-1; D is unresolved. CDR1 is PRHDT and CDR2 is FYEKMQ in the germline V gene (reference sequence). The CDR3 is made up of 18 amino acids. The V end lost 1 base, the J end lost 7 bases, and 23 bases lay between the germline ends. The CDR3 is CASSLDSVGFGYGNEQFF. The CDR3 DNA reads TGTGCCAGCAGCTTAGATTCTGTCGGGTTTGGGTATGGAAATGAGCAGTTCTTC.

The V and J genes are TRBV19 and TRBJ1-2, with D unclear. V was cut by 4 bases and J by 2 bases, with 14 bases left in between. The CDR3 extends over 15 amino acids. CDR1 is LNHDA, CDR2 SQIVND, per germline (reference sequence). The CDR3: CASSTVHGANYGYTF. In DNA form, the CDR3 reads TGTGCCAGTAGTACCGTTCACGGAGCGAACTATGGCTACACCTTC.

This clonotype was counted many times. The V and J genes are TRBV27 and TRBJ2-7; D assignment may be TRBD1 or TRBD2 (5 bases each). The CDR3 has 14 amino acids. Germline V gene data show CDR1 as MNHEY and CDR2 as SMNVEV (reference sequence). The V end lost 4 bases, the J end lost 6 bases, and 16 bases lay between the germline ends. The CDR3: CASSSRGSLGEQYF. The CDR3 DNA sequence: TGTGCCAGCAGTTCCCGGGGCTCGTTGGGCGAGCAGTACTTC.

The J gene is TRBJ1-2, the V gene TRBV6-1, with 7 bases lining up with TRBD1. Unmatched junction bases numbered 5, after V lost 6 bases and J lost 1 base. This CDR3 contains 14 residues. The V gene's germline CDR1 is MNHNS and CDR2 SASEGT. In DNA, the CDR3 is TGTGCCAGCAGGCCGGGACAGAGTAACTATGGCTACACCTTC. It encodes CASRPGQSNYGYTF.

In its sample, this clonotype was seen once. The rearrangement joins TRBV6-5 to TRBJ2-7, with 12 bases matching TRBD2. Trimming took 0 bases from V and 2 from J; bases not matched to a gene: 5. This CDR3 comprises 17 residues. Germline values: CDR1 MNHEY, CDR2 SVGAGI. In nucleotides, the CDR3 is TGTGCCAGCAGTTACTCTTACCGGACTAGCGGGACCTACGAGCAGTACTTC. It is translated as CASSYSYRTSGTYEQYF.

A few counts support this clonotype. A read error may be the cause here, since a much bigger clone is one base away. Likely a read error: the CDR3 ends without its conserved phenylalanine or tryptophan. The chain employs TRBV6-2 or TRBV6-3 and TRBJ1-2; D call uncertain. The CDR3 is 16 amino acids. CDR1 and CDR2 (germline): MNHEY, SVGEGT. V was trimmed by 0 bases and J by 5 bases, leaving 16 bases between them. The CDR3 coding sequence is TGTGCCAGCAGTTACTCGGCAGCCGGCACAACTTATGGCTACACCCTC. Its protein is CASSYSAAGTTYGYTL.

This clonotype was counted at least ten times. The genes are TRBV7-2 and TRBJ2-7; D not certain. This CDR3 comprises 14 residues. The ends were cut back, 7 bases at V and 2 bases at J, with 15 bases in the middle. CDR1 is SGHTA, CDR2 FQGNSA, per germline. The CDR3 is CASNFGEDAYEQYF. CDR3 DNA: TGTGCCAGCAACTTCGGTGAGGACGCCTACGAGCAGTACTTC.

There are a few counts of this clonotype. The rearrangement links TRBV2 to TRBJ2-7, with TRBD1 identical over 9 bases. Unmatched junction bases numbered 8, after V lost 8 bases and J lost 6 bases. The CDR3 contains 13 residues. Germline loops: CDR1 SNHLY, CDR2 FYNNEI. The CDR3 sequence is CASGGQGGSEQYF. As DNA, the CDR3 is TGTGCCAGCGGGGGACAGGGAGGGTCCGAGCAGTACTTC.

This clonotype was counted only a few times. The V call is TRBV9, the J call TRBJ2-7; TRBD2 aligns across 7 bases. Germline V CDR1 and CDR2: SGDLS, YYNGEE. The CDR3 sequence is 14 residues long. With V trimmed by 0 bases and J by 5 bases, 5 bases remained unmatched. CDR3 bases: TGTGCCAGCAGCGTAGTGGGAGGGGTTGACGAGCAGTACTTC. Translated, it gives CASSVVGGVDEQYF.